This TCR beta chain was captured in a study of beta chain features in type 1 diabetes. Study-wide findings and caveats: Patients showed naive, central memory and Treg TCRB repertoires that appeared more similar than those of healthy donors. Type 1 diabetes patients had fewer VDJ junction insertions and more deletions. Sequencing of cDNA might inflate the share of cells that strongly express TCR. For Type 1 diabetes patients, all four CD4+ subsets carried TCRB CDR3s that were moderately but significantly shorter.

Worth noting for this clone: Its antigen remains unknown.

Isolated RNA was reverse transcribed in full, so expressed TCRB transcripts were sequenced. Using immunoSEQ multiplex PCR, the repertoire was profiled, and TCRdb retains in-frame clones only, with some absent. The sample records hundreds of thousands of clones, over 12% being singletons. The CDR3 spans 12 residues. V was cut by 5 bases and J by 12 bases, with 13 bases left in between. Germline V gene sequence: CDR1 MDHEN, CDR2 SYDVKM. The TCR originated in a man younger than 35 with type 1 diabetes. The V call is TRBV28, the J call TRBJ2-2; D not resolved. Sequencing used naive CD4+ T cells from blood. The CDR3 region has the DNA TGTGCCAGCAGTGCTGACTCAACCCAGCTGTTTTTT. Its translation: CASSADSTQLFF.